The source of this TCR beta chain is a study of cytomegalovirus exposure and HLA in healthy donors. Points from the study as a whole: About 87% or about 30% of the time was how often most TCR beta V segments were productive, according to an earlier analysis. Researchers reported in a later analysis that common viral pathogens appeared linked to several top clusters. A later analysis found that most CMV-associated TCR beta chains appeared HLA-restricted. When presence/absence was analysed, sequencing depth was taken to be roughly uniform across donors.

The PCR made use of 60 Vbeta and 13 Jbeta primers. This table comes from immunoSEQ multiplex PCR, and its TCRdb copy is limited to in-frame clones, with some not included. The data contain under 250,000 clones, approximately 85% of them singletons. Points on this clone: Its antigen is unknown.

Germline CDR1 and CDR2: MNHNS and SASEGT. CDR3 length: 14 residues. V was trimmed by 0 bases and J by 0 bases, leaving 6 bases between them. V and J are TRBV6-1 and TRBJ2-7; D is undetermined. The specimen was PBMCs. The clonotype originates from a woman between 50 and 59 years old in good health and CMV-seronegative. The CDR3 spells CASSEAPDSYEQYF. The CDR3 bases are TGTGCCAGCAGTGAAGCGCCAGACTCCTACGAGCAGTACTTC.